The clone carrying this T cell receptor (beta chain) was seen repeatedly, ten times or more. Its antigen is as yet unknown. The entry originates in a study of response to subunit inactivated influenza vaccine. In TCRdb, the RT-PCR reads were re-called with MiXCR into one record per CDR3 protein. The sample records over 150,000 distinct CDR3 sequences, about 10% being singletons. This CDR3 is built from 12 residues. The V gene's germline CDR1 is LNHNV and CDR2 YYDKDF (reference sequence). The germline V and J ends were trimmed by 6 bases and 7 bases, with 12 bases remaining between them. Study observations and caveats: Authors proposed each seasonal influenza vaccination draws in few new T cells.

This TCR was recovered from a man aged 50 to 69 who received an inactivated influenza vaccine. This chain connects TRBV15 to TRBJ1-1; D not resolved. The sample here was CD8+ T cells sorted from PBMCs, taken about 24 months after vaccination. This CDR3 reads CATSSGLLEAFF. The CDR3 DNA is TGTGCCACCAGTTCCGGGCTTCTTGAAGCTTTCTTT.